A selection of T cell receptor beta chains follows, all from one sample in a study of preoperative IRX-2 immunotherapy in early breast cancer. Sequenced by immunoSEQ multiplex PCR; TCRdb stores in-frame clones only, minus some. The data show 24,000 or so clones, 75% to 80% seen once. This specimen consisted of lymph node tissue, obtained before IRX-2 immunotherapy. These receptors came from a human donor with breast cancer. CDR3s include the opening cysteine and the closing phenylalanine or tryptophan. A D gene is named only where the DNA matches it firmly. Clone size is stated in some rows and not others, as once, few, many or a class when expanded.

16	TRBV23-1	TRBJ2-1	.	.	CASSQSGPATYNEQFF
15	TRBV19	TRBJ1-2	.	.	CATASVGGPDYGYTF
14	TRBV19	TRBJ2-1	.	.	CASTRDSTYNEQFF
16	TRBV11-3	TRBJ1-6	.	.	CASSLAGIMRDSPLHF
14	TRBV6-8	TRBJ1-6	.	.	CASRPRAGSSPLHF
12	TRBV29-1	TRBJ1-2	.	TRBD1	CSAIRTGGLYTF
14	TRBV19	TRBJ1-2	few	.	CASLYGHRGNGYTF
16	TRBV15	TRBJ2-3	.	.	CATSRDPLAPGDTQYF
17	TRBV10-2	TRBJ1-3	.	TRBD1	CASSLDSGQAFRNTIYF
15	TRBV11-3	TRBJ1-3	.	.	CASSLTGGPGNTIYF
16	TRBV6-8	TRBJ1-5	.	TRBD1	CASTDRTGHSNQPQHF
18	TRBV11-3	TRBJ2-2	few	TRBD1	CASSLDLGQGLFPGELFF
13	TRBV7-1	TRBJ2-1	.	TRBD1	CASSRTGDNEQFF
12	TRBV29-1	TRBJ1-2	.	.	CSVELGVYGYTF
13	TRBV6-8	TRBJ1-2	.	TRBD1	CASNTGGKYGYTF
16	TRBV1	TRBJ1-6	.	.	CASSQDPGQGGSPLHF
21	TRBV30	TRBJ1-5	.	TRBD1	CAWSASRDRGFRGLSNQPQHF
14	TRBV10-3	TRBJ2-3	.	.	CAISESLQEGTQYF
13	TRBV6-8	TRBJ1-2	.	.	CATLKRGARGYTF
14	TRBV14	TRBJ1-2	few	.	CASSQVPRGSGYTF
15	TRBV11-3	TRBJ2-7	.	.	CASSLMAGRTYEQYF
15	TRBV7-6	TRBJ1-2	.	TRBD1	CASSVWDRGSNGYTF
14	TRBV6-8	TRBJ2-6	once	TRBD1	CASEGAQGANVLTF
15	TRBV5-1	TRBJ2-5	.	.	CASTPDSGGQETQYF
14	TRBV10-3	TRBJ1-2	.	.	CAISEGAGGYRYTF
14	TRBV11-3	TRBJ1-2	.	TRBD1	CASSLGQGEDGYTF
17	TRBV19	TRBJ1-5	.	.	CASSIDDSPSKYQPQHF
14	TRBV7-6	TRBJ2-1	.	TRBD1	CASSFDRGYNEQFF
15	TRBV11-1	TRBJ2-3	.	.	CASSLIGGATDTQYF